These 10 T cell receptor beta chains originate from one sample sequenced in a study of blood T cell repertoires in COVID-19. Repertoires were generated with immunoSEQ multiplex PCR, while TCRdb's copy carries only in-frame clones and drops some. The sample holds about 98,000 clones, roughly 82% seen once. The sample was peripheral blood. These receptors all come from a man between 65 and 79 years old with active or convalescent COVID-19.

Written as DNA, the CDR3 is TGTGCCAGCAGTTTAAAGGGGTCAAGTGATGAGCAGTTCTTC. Encoded protein: CASSLKGSSDEQFF. The chain couples TRBV27 to TRBJ2-1; D perhaps matches TRBD1 (5 bases). CDR1 MNHEY and CDR2 SMNVEV come from the germline V gene (reference sequence). V lost 2 bases and J lost 8, with 13 bases in between. The CDR3 sequence is 14 residues long.

The chain joins TRBV5-1 to TRBJ1-5; TRBD1 matches 12 bases. Per the germline V gene, CDR1 is SGHRS and CDR2 is YFSETQ. This CDR3 is 17 amino acids long. With V trimmed by 5 bases and J by 4 bases, 10 bases remained unmatched. The CDR3 sequence: CASRPGTGGDGNQPQHF. CDR3 sequence (DNA): TGCGCCAGCAGACCCGGGACAGGGGGCGACGGGAATCAGCCCCAGCATTTT.

This chain links TRBV7-6 with TRBJ1-2; 9 bases fit TRBD1. This CDR3 contains 17 residues. V gave up 1 base and J gave up 8 bases; unmatched junction bases: 14. The V gene's germline CDR1 is SGHVS and CDR2 FNYEAQ. The CDR3: CASSLVGRDRVCLGYTF. The CDR3 bases are TGTGCCAGCAGCTTAGTCGGTAGGGACAGGGTATGTTTAGGCTACACCTTC.

The V gene is TRBV21-1, the J gene TRBJ1-5; TRBD1, the D gene given by the table, was not confirmed from the DNA. TRBV21-1 is marked as a pseudogene. The CDR3 runs to 21 residues. The CDR3 is CASSKDLGVRTAEHSNQPQHF. The CDR3, as DNA: TGTGCCAGCAGCAAAGACCTGGGGGTCCGGACAGCTGAACATAGCAATCAGCCCCAGCATTTT.

This clone was counted a few times. This chain links TRBV12-5 with TRBJ2-1; TRBD2 agrees at 11 bases. V shed 4 bases and J 8 bases; nucleotides not matched to a gene: 13. Germline assignment: CDR1 LGHNT and CDR2 FRNRAP. This CDR3 has 17 amino acids. This CDR3 reads CASGSGTTGLAGYEQFF. The CDR3 coding sequence is TGTGCTAGTGGTTCGGGTACCACTGGACTAGCGGGCTATGAGCAGTTCTTC. Together with reference TRBV12-5 and TRBJ2-1, the CDR3 gives the full variable domain: DARVTQTPRHKVTEMGQEVTMRCQPILGHNTVFWYRQTMMQGLELLAYFRNRAPLDDSGMPKDRFSAEMPDATLATLKIQPSEPRDSAVYFCASGSGTTGLAGYEQFFGPGTRLTVL.

The V gene is TRBV6-5, the J gene TRBJ1-1; D not resolved. V lost 6 bases, J lost 8 bases, and 19 bases lay in between. The germline gives CDR1 MNHEY, CDR2 SVGAGI. This CDR3 region has 14 residues. This CDR3 is CASSYHRVREEAFF. CDR3 in DNA: TGTGCCAGCAGCTACCATCGAGTACGGGAGGAAGCTTTCTTT.

As to this clone: Other DNA variants within this sample encode the same CDR3. The chain uses TRBV5-1 and TRBJ2-1; 8 nucleotides line up with TRBD1. J gave up 4 bases and V 2 bases, and 5 bases lay outside the gene matches. The germline V gene has CDR1 SGHRS and CDR2 YFSETQ. This CDR3 has 15 residues. The DNA for the CDR3 is TGCGCCAGCAGCTTTGACGGGACAGGTTACAATGAGCAGTTCTTC. As protein: CASSFDGTGYNEQFF.

The chain is built from TRBV27 and TRBJ2-7, with D possibly matching TRBD1 (6 bases). Trimming pared 5 bases from V and 2 bases from J, leaving 13 bases between. Germline-derived CDR1 and CDR2 are MNHEY and SMNVEV (reference sequence). This CDR3 is 14 amino acids long. CDR3 loop: CASSITTGTYEQYF. CDR3 DNA: TGTGCCAGCAGTATAACTACAGGGACCTACGAGCAGTACTTC.

On this clone: Because the CDR3's place on the DNA is in doubt, the DNA is left out and the CDR3 is given as listed by TCRdb. The chain recombines TRBV19 with TRBJ1-2. The length of the CDR3 is 12 amino acids, counting both ends. Germline V gene sequence: CDR1 LNHDA, CDR2 SQIVND (reference sequence). CDR3: CASTSGFYGYTF.

The chain recombines TRBV25-1 with TRBJ2-7, with 7 nucleotides matching TRBD1. V lost 5 bases to trimming and J lost 2 bases; unmatched junction nucleotides: 6. The germline CDR1 and CDR2 sequences are MGHDK and SYGVNS. The CDR3 covers 14 residues. CDR3 sequence (DNA): TGTGCCAGCAGTCCCACAGGGGACCCCTACGAGCAGTACTTC. As protein: CASSPTGDPYEQYF.